The 7 T cell receptor beta chains listed next were all sequenced from one sample in a study of response to subunit inactivated influenza vaccine. Each CDR3 protein gets one entry after TCRdb re-called the RT-PCR reads with MiXCR. The sample shows some 160,000 distinct CDR3 sequences, about a tenth of them seen only once. The sequences come from non-naive T cells sorted from PBMCs, collected 40 to 50 days after vaccination. These receptor sequences come from a man between 45 and 60 years old who received an inactivated influenza vaccine.

To note about this clonotype: This may stem from a read error, because a much larger clone lies one nucleotide away. This chain uses TRBV5-6 with TRBJ2-1, with a possible D match to TRBD1 (6 bases). CDR1 is SGHDT, CDR2 YYEEEE, per germline. This CDR3 region has 11 residues. CDR3 sequence (DNA): TGTGCCAGCAGCTTGTCCACAGGGCTGCTCTTC. Protein: CASSLSTGLLF.

This clonotype was recorded at least ten times. This chain uses TRBV28 with TRBJ2-7; D is unresolved. The CDR3 consists of 14 residues. V lost 6 bases and J 1 base, leaving 13 bases between the germline ends. Looked up from germline, CDR1 is MDHEN and CDR2 is SYDVKM. The DNA of the CDR3 is TGTGCCAGCAGACACTGGACGGATTCCTACGAGCAGTACTTC. Amino acid sequence: CASRHWTDSYEQYF.

This rearrangement joins TRBV5-6 to TRBJ2-1; D may be TRBD1 or TRBD2 (5 bases each). V dropped 4 bases and J dropped 3 bases, with 17 bases sitting between them. The CDR3 length is 16 residues. Germline-derived CDR1 and CDR2 are SGHDT and YYEEEE. The CDR3 reads CASSRLAGTVYNEQFF. CDR3 in DNA: TGTGCCAGCAGCCGGCTCGCCGGGACGGTCTACAATGAGCAGTTCTTC.

The chain links TRBV18 to TRBJ2-3; D is perhaps TRBD2 (5 bases). The ends were cut back, 4 bases at V and 2 bases at J, with 13 bases in the middle. CDR1 KGHSH and CDR2 LQKENI come from the germline V gene. The CDR3 runs to 15 residues. In nucleotides, the CDR3 is TGTGCCAGCTCACTCAATCTGAGGGTCACAGATACGCAGTATTTT. The encoded protein is CASSLNLRVTDTQYF.

This clonotype appeared many times. This chain connects TRBV6-5 to TRBJ2-1, with TRBD2 as a possible D gene (6 bases). Trimming stripped 0 bases from V and 4 bases from J, with 16 bases between. Germline-derived CDR1 and CDR2 are MNHEY and SVGAGI. The CDR3 consists of 17 residues. The CDR3, as DNA: TGTGCCAGCAGTTACTCACCCCTTTCGGGAGTATACAATGAGCAGTTCTTC. This translates into CASSYSPLSGVYNEQFF.

The J gene is TRBJ1-1, the V gene TRBV4-1, with 8 bases that match TRBD1. Per the germline V gene, CDR1 is MGHRA and CDR2 is YSYEKL. The CDR3 runs 15 residues. The trim removed 4 bases at V and 5 bases at J, leaving 9 bases unmatched. The CDR3 DNA is TGCGCCAGCAGCCTGATTGGACAGGGAGGAACTGAAGCTTTCTTT. This sequence encodes CASSLIGQGGTEAFF.

This clonotype has a count of ten or more. The rearrangement links TRBV3-1 to TRBJ1-4; D not certain. V dropped 4 bases and J dropped 0 bases, with 6 bases sitting between them. Germline V gene sequence: CDR1 LGHDT, CDR2 YNNKEL (reference sequence). This CDR3 has 14 residues. In nucleotides, the CDR3 is TGTGCCAGCAGCCCGAATGCAACTAATGAAAAACTGTTTTTT. Protein product: CASSPNATNEKLFF.